The 4 T cell receptor beta chains reported below all come from one sample, sequenced in a study of identical twins. TCRdb reprocessed the 5' RACE reads via MiXCR and lists one record per CDR3 protein. Of about 890,000 distinct CDR3 sequences in the sample, around an eighth were seen once. The same sample was also studied in work on yellow fever vaccine responses in identical twins.

Sequencing was done on a sample of PBMCs. These receptor sequences come from a young woman in good health.

This clonotype has ten or more counts. The gene calls are TRBV12-3 or TRBV12-4 and TRBJ1-4; D is unclear. V shed 1 base and J shed 0 bases, with 6 bases lying between them. The CDR3 covers 15 residues. CDR3 protein: CASSLVGTTNEKLFF. The DNA for the CDR3 is TGTGCCAGCAGTTTAGTGGGAACAACTAATGAAAAACTGTTTTTT.

This clonotype was detected only a few times. CDR3: CASSYGGTQYF. The CDR3, as DNA: TGTGCCAGCAGTTACGGGGGTACGCAGTATTTT. The chain carries TRBV6-2 or TRBV6-3 and TRBJ2-3; D is perhaps TRBD1 or TRBD2 (5 bases each). Trimming removed 2 bases from V and 8 bases from J, with 5 bases in between. The CDR3 consists of 11 residues. CDR1 and CDR2 (germline): MNHEY, SVGEGT.

A few counts support this clonotype. It may be a read error: a sequence one base away is much more abundant. This sequence joins TRBV5-5 and TRBJ1-1, with 8 bases fitting TRBD1. Germline CDR1 and CDR2: SGHKS and YYEKEE (reference sequence). The CDR3 is made up of 12 amino acids. After removal of 1 base from V and 8 bases from J, the junction contained 1 base not matched to a gene. The CDR3 loop is CASSLRTGEAFF. The CDR3 coding sequence is TGTGCCAGCAGCTTGAGGACAGGGGAAGCTTTCTTT.

V is TRBV15 and J is TRBJ2-6; D gene unclear. The CDR3 covers 15 residues. V was trimmed by 0 bases and J by 4 bases, leaving 7 bases between them. The germline V gene has CDR1 LNHNV and CDR2 YYDKDF (reference sequence). The CDR3 loop reads CATSRDILGANVLTF. The CDR3 DNA reads TGTGCCACCAGCAGAGATATCTTGGGGGCCAACGTCCTGACTTTC.